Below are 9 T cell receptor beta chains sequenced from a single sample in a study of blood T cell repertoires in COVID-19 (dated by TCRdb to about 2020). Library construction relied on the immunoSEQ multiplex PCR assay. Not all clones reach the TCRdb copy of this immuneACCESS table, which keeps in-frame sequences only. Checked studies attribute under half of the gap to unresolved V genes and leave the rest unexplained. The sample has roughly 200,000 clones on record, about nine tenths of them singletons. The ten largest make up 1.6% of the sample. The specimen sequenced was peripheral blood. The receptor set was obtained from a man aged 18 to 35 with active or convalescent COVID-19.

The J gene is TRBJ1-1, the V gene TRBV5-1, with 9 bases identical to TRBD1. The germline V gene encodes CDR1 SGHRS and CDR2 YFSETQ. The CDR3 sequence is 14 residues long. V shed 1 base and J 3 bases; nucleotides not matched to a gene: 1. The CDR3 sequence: CASSLRQGDTEAFF. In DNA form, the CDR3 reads TGCGCCAGCAGCTTGAGACAGGGGGACACTGAAGCTTTCTTT.

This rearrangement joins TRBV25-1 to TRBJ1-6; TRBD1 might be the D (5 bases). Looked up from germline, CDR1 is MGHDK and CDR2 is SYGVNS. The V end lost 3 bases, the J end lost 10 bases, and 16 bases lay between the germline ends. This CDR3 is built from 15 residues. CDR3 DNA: TGTGCCAGCAGTGAGGAGGGGCCCCCTCTATCACCCCTCCACTTT. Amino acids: CASSEEGPPLSPLHF.

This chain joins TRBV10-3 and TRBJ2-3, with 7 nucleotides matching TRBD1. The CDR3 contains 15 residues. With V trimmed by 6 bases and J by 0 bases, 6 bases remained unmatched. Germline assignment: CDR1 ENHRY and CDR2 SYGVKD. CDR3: CAIRTAGGSTDTQYF. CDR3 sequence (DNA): TGTGCCATCAGGACGGCAGGGGGTAGCACAGATACGCAGTATTTT.

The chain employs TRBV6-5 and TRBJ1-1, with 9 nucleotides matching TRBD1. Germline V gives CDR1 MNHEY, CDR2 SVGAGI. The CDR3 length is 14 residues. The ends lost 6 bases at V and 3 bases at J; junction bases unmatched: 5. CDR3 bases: TGTGCCAGCAGGAGGACAGGGGAGGACACTGAAGCTTTCTTT. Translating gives CASRRTGEDTEAFF.

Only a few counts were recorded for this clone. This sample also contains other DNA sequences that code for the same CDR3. The CDR3 DNA follows: TGTGCCAGCAGCTTGGAACAGGGGTATGGCTACACCTTC. Protein: CASSLEQGYGYTF. The gene calls are TRBV5-5 and TRBJ1-2, with TRBD1 matching over 7 bases. The CDR3 runs 13 residues. Germline V gene data show CDR1 as SGHKS and CDR2 as YYEKEE (reference sequence). The J segment lost 5 bases and the V segment lost 0 bases, leaving 1 base of the junction unmatched.

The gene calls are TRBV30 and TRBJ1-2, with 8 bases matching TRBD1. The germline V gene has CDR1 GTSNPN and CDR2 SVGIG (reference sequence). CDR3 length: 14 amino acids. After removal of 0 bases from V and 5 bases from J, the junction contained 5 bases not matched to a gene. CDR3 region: CAWSVYRGWYGYTF. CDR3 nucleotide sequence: TGTGCCTGGAGTGTTTACAGGGGGTGGTATGGCTACACCTTC.

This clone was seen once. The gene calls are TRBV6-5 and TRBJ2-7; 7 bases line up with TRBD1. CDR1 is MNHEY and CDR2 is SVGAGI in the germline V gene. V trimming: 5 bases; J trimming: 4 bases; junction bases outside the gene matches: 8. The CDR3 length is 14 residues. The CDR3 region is CASSRGGTGYEQYF. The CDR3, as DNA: TGTGCCAGCAGTCGAGGGGGCACGGGGTACGAGCAGTACTTC.

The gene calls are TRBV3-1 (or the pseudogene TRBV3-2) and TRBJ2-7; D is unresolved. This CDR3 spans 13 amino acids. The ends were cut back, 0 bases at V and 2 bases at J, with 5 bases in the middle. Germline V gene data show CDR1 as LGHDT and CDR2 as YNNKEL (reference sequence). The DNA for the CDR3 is TGTGCCAGCAGCCAAGATACAGCCTACGAGCAGTACTTC. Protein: CASSQDTAYEQYF.

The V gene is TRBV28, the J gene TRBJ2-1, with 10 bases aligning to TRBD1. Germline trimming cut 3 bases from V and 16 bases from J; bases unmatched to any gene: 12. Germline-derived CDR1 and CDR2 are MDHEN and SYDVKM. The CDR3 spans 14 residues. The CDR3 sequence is CASSLTGGPSSDFF. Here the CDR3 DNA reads TGTGCCAGCAGTTTGACAGGGGGCCCGAGTAGTGACTTCTTC.